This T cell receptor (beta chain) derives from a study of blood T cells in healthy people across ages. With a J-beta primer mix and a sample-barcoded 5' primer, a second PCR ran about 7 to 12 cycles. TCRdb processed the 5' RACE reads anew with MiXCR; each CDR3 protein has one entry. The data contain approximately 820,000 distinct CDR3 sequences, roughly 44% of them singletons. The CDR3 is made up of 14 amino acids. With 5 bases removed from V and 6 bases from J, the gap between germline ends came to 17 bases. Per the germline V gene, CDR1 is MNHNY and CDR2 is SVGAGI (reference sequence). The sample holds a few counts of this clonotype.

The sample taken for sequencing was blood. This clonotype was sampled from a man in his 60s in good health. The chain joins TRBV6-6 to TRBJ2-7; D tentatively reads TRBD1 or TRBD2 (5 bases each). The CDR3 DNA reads TGTGCCAGCAGTCCCGGGGCAACTCCCAGCGAGCAGTACTTC. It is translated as CASSPGATPSEQYF.